These T cell receptor beta chains were read from a single sample in a study of blood T cell repertoires in COVID-19. This table comes from immunoSEQ multiplex PCR, and its TCRdb copy is limited to in-frame clones, with some not included. The sample consists of about 200,000 clones, 83% of them appearing once. Input material: peripheral blood. Every receptor here comes from a middle-aged woman with active or convalescent COVID-19. Each CDR3 is given with its conserved first and last residue. Each record gives: CDR3 length, V gene, D gene, J gene, clone size, CDR3 DNA, CDR3 protein. The D gene is left open where the match is weak. Size is stated for part of the rows, as once, few or many counts, or as a class when the clone is expanded.

12	TRBV28	TRBD1	TRBJ1-4	NA	TGTGCCAGCACACAGGGGCGTGAAAAACTGTTTTTT	CASTQGREKLFF
15	TRBV30	NA	TRBJ2-1	NA	TGTGCCTGGAGTTTCCCGGGACTTTCTTACAATGAGCAGTTCTTC	CAWSFPGLSYNEQFF
14	TRBV24-1	TRBD1	TRBJ2-3	NA	TGTGCCACCAGCACAGGGGGTCGTACAGATACGCAGTATTTT	CATSTGGRTDTQYF
13	TRBV12-3/TRBV12-4	NA	TRBJ1-1	NA	TGTGCCAGCGGCTTGTCACGGAACACTGAAGCTTTCTTT	CASGLSRNTEAFF
18	TRBV19	NA	TRBJ2-5	NA	TGTGCCAGTAGTGCTGGATACAGGGACCCAACCCATCAAGAGACCCAGTACTTC	CASSAGYRDPTHQETQYF
13	TRBV29-1	TRBD2	TRBJ2-1	NA	TGCAGCGTTAGGAGGGGCGGGAGTAATGAGCAGTTCTTC	CSVRRGGSNEQFF
14	TRBV3-1/TRBV3-2	NA	TRBJ1-1	NA	TGTGCCAGCAGCCAAGAGAGGCAGAACACTGAAGCTTTCTTT	CASSQERQNTEAFF
11	TRBV6-1	NA	TRBJ1-2	NA	TGTGCCAGCAGTGACGCGGGGGGCTACACCTTC	CASSDAGGYTF
15	TRBV4-1	NA	TRBJ1-1	few	TGCGCCAGCAGCCTCCTCGGGGGGCGGGCCACTGAAGCTTTCTTT	CASSLLGGRATEAFF
15	TRBV2	TRBD2	TRBJ2-1	NA	TGTGCCAGCTCGTCTGGCGGGAGGGCTGGCAATGAGCAGTTCTTC	CASSSGGRAGNEQFF
15	TRBV6-1	NA	TRBJ2-1	once	TGTGCCAGCAGTGAAGTGGAGTTCTACTACAATGAGCAGTTCTTC	CASSEVEFYYNEQFF